Included here is one TCR beta chain sequence, with context. The antigen is unknown. These data belong to a study of cytomegalovirus exposure and HLA in healthy donors. PCR used 60 Vbeta primers and 13 Jbeta primers. The protocol was immunoSEQ multiplex PCR, while the TCRdb copy is restricted to in-frame clones and leaves out a portion. Of around 280,000 clones listed, 70% to 90% are singletons. Study-level points and caveats: As a later analysis showed, a missense DCLRE1C variant was linked to trimming of TCR beta V- and J-genes.

The CDR3 has 13 residues. V lost 1 base and J lost 7, with 10 bases in between. Germline V gene lookup returns CDR1 LNHDA and CDR2 SQIVND (reference sequence). This clonotype was sampled from a woman aged 18-29 years in good health and CMV-seronegative. Sequenced: PBMCs. V is TRBV19 and J is TRBJ1-2; D possibly corresponds to TRBD1 (6 bases). The CDR3 DNA follows: TGTGCCAGTAGTATAGGTGACAGGTCTGGCTACACCTTC. This gives the protein CASSIGDRSGYTF.